This T cell receptor (beta chain) was sequenced in a study of cytomegalovirus exposure and HLA in healthy donors. General observations from the study: The likely origin of a cluster of highly shared sequence variants was a sequencing artifact. Later on, analysis showed that most CMV-associated TCR beta chains appeared to be HLA-restricted.

This clone was recorded only once. Its specificity is unknown. PCR used 60 Vbeta primers and 13 Jbeta primers. Using immunoSEQ multiplex PCR, the repertoire was profiled, and TCRdb retains in-frame clones only, with some absent. The sample records about 130,000 clones, roughly 71% being singletons. Per germline, CDR1 SGHRS and CDR2 YFSETQ. CDR3 length: 15 residues. Trimming removed 0 bases at V and 3 bases at J, with 9 bases between. Sequencing was carried out using PBMCs. This chain uses TRBV5-1 with TRBJ2-2; tentative D call: TRBD1 (6 bases). The sequence came from a man aged 25-45 years in good health and CMV-seronegative. CDR3 DNA: TGCGCCAGCAGCTTGGGGGACACACACACCGGGGAGCTGTTTTTT. Protein sequence: CASSLGDTHTGELFF.